Sequencing of this TCR beta chain was carried out in a study of blood T cell repertoires in COVID-19. The wider study: From T cells, B-cell-depleted T cells, or PBMCs came the material, which was cDNA or gDNA.

This CDR3 spans 16 amino acids. Trimming at V came to 0 bases and at J to 4 bases, leaving 3 bases not matched to a gene. Germline values: CDR1 LGHDT, CDR2 YNNKEL (reference sequence). Libraries were prepared by immunoSEQ multiplex PCR; TCRdb keeps only in-frame clonotypes and omits some of them. The table records 200,000 to 250,000 clones, more than 80% of them present only once. The sample taken for sequencing was PBMCs or T cells enriched from blood (not recorded which). The receptor's source is a man aged 50 to 60 who had been exposed to COVID-19. The chain carries TRBV3-1 (or the pseudogene TRBV3-2) and TRBJ1-6; TRBD1 matches 7 bases. The CDR3 protein is CASSQDGQAYNSPLHF. The CDR3 DNA is TGTGCCAGCAGCCAAGATGGACAGGCGTATAATTCACCCCTCCACTTT.